A selection of T cell receptor beta chains follows, all from one sample in a study of blood T cell repertoires in COVID-19. Data came from immunoSEQ multiplex PCR; TCRdb stores just in-frame clones and leaves some out. The sample includes roughly 100,000 clones, 75% to 90% of them seen just once. Input material: peripheral blood. Receptor source: a human donor in a cohort sampled during active or convalescent COVID-19. The CDR3 runs from the conserved cysteine through the conserved F or W. The D gene is left open where the match is weak. The listing skips clone size in some rows; elsewhere it reads once, few, many or a size class.

d_gene: .
j_gene: TRBJ1-6
abundance: .
v_gene: TRBV28
CDR3nt: TGTGCCAGCAGTTTCCAGGGTGTTTCACCCCTCCACTTT
CDR3aa: CASSFQGVSPLHF

d_gene: .
j_gene: TRBJ2-3
abundance: .
v_gene: TRBV9
CDR3nt: TGTGCCAGCAGCTTCCATTCGGGGGAACGAACAGATACGCAGTATTTT
CDR3aa: CASSFHSGERTDTQYF

d_gene: .
j_gene: TRBJ2-4
abundance: .
v_gene: TRBV2
CDR3nt: TGTGCCAGCAGTTCTAGTCTTCAGTACTTC
CDR3aa: CASSSSLQYF

d_gene: .
j_gene: TRBJ2-1
abundance: once
v_gene: TRBV11-2
CDR3nt: TGTGCCAGCAGCTTAGAAAGCGTGGCCGAGCAGTTCTTC
CDR3aa: CASSLESVAEQFF

d_gene: .
j_gene: TRBJ2-5
abundance: once
v_gene: TRBV6-5
CDR3nt: TGTGCCAGCAGTTACTGGACACAGGGAGGGGAGACCCAGTACTTC
CDR3aa: CASSYWTQGGETQYF

d_gene: TRBD1
j_gene: TRBJ2-7
abundance: .
v_gene: TRBV5-1
CDR3nt: TGCGCCAGCAGACGACCGGGACAGGGGGAAATCGAGCAGTACTTC
CDR3aa: CASRRPGQGEIEQYF

d_gene: .
j_gene: TRBJ2-7
abundance: .
v_gene: TRBV18
CDR3nt: TGTGCCAGCTCACCAAGGGGCTCTAACTACGAGCAGTACTTC
CDR3aa: CASSPRGSNYEQYF

d_gene: TRBD1
j_gene: TRBJ1-4
abundance: few
v_gene: TRBV11-2
CDR3nt: TGTGCCAGCAGCGACAGGGTCGGGTTTAATGAAAAACTGTTTTTT
CDR3aa: CASSDRVGFNEKLFF

d_gene: TRBD1
j_gene: TRBJ1-2
abundance: .
v_gene: TRBV4-2
CDR3nt: TGTGCCAGCAGCCCCCGGGACAGGGACGGCTACACCTTC
CDR3aa: CASSPRDRDGYTF

d_gene: .
j_gene: TRBJ2-1
abundance: .
v_gene: TRBV5-1
CDR3nt: TGCGCCAGCAGCCCCGAAGGGGGAGCCGGGTACAATGAGCAGTTCTTC
CDR3aa: CASSPEGGAGYNEQFF

d_gene: .
j_gene: TRBJ2-2
abundance: .
v_gene: TRBV7-5
CDR3nt: TGTGCCAGAAGCATCCTAGCGGGGGGGCCCGGGGAGCTGTTTTTT
CDR3aa: CARSILAGGPGELFF

d_gene: .
j_gene: TRBJ2-5
abundance: once
v_gene: TRBV18
CDR3nt: TGTGCCAGCTCACCAGCAGGCCAAGAGACCCAGTACTTC
CDR3aa: CASSPAGQETQYF

d_gene: .
j_gene: TRBJ1-5
abundance: .
v_gene: TRBV5-5
CDR3nt: TGTGCCAGCAGCTTGGTCGGGGGGAATCAGCCCCAGCATTTT
CDR3aa: CASSLVGGNQPQHF